What follows are 31 T cell receptor beta chains derived from one specimen sequenced in a study of vaccination and CD4 T cells after COVID-19. Once obtained from cultured CD4+ T cells, the DNA was sequenced using the Oncomine TCR Beta short-read assay. TCRdb used MiXCR to reprocess the PCR reads, holding one entry per CDR3 protein. The data hold some 15,000 distinct CDR3 sequences, with around 55% observed a single time. The antigens of these receptors remain unknown. Treatment given: approximately nine-day PBMC culture with coronavirus spike peptide pools or control peptides (ViraFEST assay). Input material: CD4+ T cells from blood, cultured in vitro. The receptor set was obtained from a human donor who had recovered from COVID-19.

The chain uses TRBV6-1 and TRBJ1-1; 8 bases match TRBD1. The CDR3 covers 15 residues. Per the germline V gene, CDR1 is MNHNS and CDR2 is SASEGT. Losses at the gene ends were 3 bases for V and 0 bases for J; bases not matched to a gene: 3. CDR3 residues: CASSDRQGMNTEAFF. Written as DNA, the CDR3 is TGTGCCAGCAGTGACCGACAGGGGATGAACACTGAAGCTTTCTTT.

This rearrangement joins TRBV20-1 to TRBJ1-2; 8 positions agree with TRBD1. The CDR3 is 14 residues long. V lost 6 bases to trimming and J lost 4 bases; unmatched junction nucleotides: 10. Germline V CDR1 and CDR2: DFQATT, SNEGSKA (reference sequence). The CDR3 DNA is TGCAGTGCATACCCTCAGGGGGCTGGCTATGGCTACACCTTC. Residues: CSAYPQGAGYGYTF.

In its sample, this clonotype was seen a few times. CDR3 sequence reads: CSASTRVSGANVLTF. The CDR3 DNA sequence: TGCAGTGCTAGTACTCGGGTCTCTGGGGCCAACGTCCTGACTTTC. The chain links TRBV20-1 to TRBJ2-6, with D hard to call. Germline CDR1 is DFQATT and CDR2 is SNEGSKA (reference sequence). Trimming removed 3 bases at V and 0 bases at J, with 9 bases between. CDR3 length equals 15 residues.

The chain uses TRBV20-1 and TRBJ2-5; D not resolved. Germline CDR1 DFQATT, CDR2 SNEGSKA (reference sequence). The CDR3 contains 14 residues. The V end was cut by 7 bases, the J end by 1 base, with 16 bases between. The CDR3 here is CSVRLGPFQETQYF. CDR3 DNA sequence: TGCAGTGTCAGGCTCGGACCCTTCCAAGAGACCCAGTACTTC.

This sequence joins TRBV6-1 and TRBJ2-5, with 10 bases that match TRBD2. Unmatched junction bases numbered 8, after V lost 2 bases and J lost 5 bases. CDR1 MNHNS and CDR2 SASEGT come from the germline V gene. This CDR3 has 16 amino acids. The CDR3 DNA follows: TGTGCCAGCAGTGAACTGGCGGCTAGCGGGAGTGAGACCCAGTACTTC. Translated: CASSELAASGSETQYF.

This clonotype was seen only a few times. CDR3 sequence: CASSLGGARETQYF. In DNA, the CDR3 is TGTGCCAGCAGCCTCGGGGGGGCTCGCGAGACCCAGTACTTC. The chain combines TRBV7-3 with TRBJ2-5; 8 nucleotides match TRBD2. The junction had 7 bases not matched to a gene; V was cut back by 5 bases and J by 5 bases. Germline V gives CDR1 SGHTA, CDR2 FQGTGA. This CDR3 has 14 amino acids.

The rearrangement links TRBV20-1 to TRBJ1-2, with no clear D. V lost 4 bases and J 6 bases, leaving 12 bases between the germline ends. The germline V gene has CDR1 DFQATT and CDR2 SNEGSKA (reference sequence). The CDR3 contains 12 residues. CDR3 DNA: TGCAGTGCTACAAGAGGTCGGAATGGCTACACCTTC. Translating gives CSATRGRNGYTF.

This chain uses TRBV27 with TRBJ2-1, with 12 bases aligning to TRBD2. The V segment lost 4 bases and the J segment 15 bases; nucleotides outside the gene matches: 10. There are 14 residues in the CDR3. Looked up from germline, CDR1 is MNHEY and CDR2 is SMNVEV (reference sequence). CDR3 in amino acids: CASSSLAGGPVPFF. The CDR3 DNA sequence: TGTGCCAGCAGTTCGCTAGCGGGAGGGCCTGTCCCGTTCTTC.

This clonotype was seen only a few times. The chain uses TRBV20-1 and TRBJ1-6; no definite D call. The CDR3 is 13 amino acids. Germline CDR1 DFQATT, CDR2 SNEGSKA (reference sequence). V lost 3 bases to trimming and J lost 9 bases, with 12 bases between them. The CDR3 here is CSARAVGGSPLHF. The CDR3 DNA reads TGCAGTGCTAGGGCAGTAGGTGGTTCACCCCTCCACTTT.

This clonotype is labeled medium-sized. This chain connects TRBV30 to TRBJ2-3, with 9 bases lining up with TRBD2. Germline CDR1 and CDR2: GTSNPN and SVGIG (reference sequence). V lost 2 bases to trimming and J lost 0 bases; unmatched junction nucleotides: 6. This CDR3 contains 16 residues. CDR3 bases: TGTGCCTGGAGTCCCGGACTAGCGCTGAGCACAGATACGCAGTATTTT. Protein sequence: CAWSPGLALSTDTQYF.

This chain connects TRBV2 to TRBJ1-6; the D is unclear. The CDR3 is made up of 11 amino acids. Trimming stripped 10 bases from V and 8 bases from J, with 9 bases between. Germline-derived CDR1 and CDR2 are SNHLY and FYNNEI. The chain's CDR3 is CAINRDSPLHF. Here the CDR3 DNA reads TGTGCCATCAATAGGGATTCACCCCTCCACTTT.

This chain connects TRBV12-3 or TRBV12-4 to TRBJ1-1; no clear D gene. This CDR3 has 15 amino acids. V lost 3 bases and J lost 2, with 13 bases in between. The chain's CDR3 is CASSFIGEVNTEAFF. The CDR3 coding sequence is TGTGCCAGCAGTTTTATAGGTGAGGTCAACACTGAAGCTTTCTTT.

The chain combines TRBV6-2 or TRBV6-3 with TRBJ1-5, with D hard to call. Germline CDR1 and CDR2: MNHEY and SVGEGT. V was clipped by 6 bases and J by 7 bases, with 13 bases between them. The CDR3 contains 13 residues. CDR3 sequence reads: CASRSVGLQPQHF. In DNA form, the CDR3 reads TGTGCCAGCAGATCAGTCGGTTTGCAGCCCCAGCATTTT.

In this sample, this clonotype is medium-sized (0.01 to 0.1%). The chain uses TRBV27 and TRBJ2-7, with a weak D call TRBD2 (6 bases). This CDR3 is 15 amino acids long. Germline V gene sequence: CDR1 MNHEY, CDR2 SMNVEV (reference sequence). Trimming pared 3 bases from V and 1 base from J, leaving 13 bases between. The CDR3 coding sequence is TGTGCCAGCAGTTTTCAGGCTAGCGAGTCCTACGAGCAGTACTTC. It encodes CASSFQASESYEQYF.

This clonotype was counted a single time. The rearrangement uses TRBV5-4 and TRBJ2-6, with 10 bases matching TRBD1. The ends lost 4 bases at V and 0 bases at J; junction bases unmatched: 7. The CDR3 extends over 18 amino acids. The V gene's germline CDR1 is SGHNT and CDR2 YYREEE (reference sequence). The CDR3 reads CASSPGGQGNSGANVLTF. In nucleotides, the CDR3 is TGTGCCAGCAGCCCGGGGGGACAGGGGAACTCTGGGGCCAACGTCCTGACTTTC.

The chain employs TRBV18 and TRBJ1-6, with D hard to call. This CDR3 comprises 12 residues. V lost 2 bases, J lost 8 bases, and 4 bases lay in between. Germline CDR1 KGHSH, CDR2 LQKENI. The CDR3 sequence is CASSPGDSPLHF. CDR3 in DNA: TGTGCCAGCTCACCAGGGGATTCACCCCTCCACTTT.

This sequence joins TRBV20-1 and TRBJ1-5; D gene uncertain. With 0 bases removed from V and 0 bases from J, the gap between germline ends came to 9 bases. The CDR3 spans 15 residues. In germline, CDR1 is DFQATT, CDR2 SNEGSKA (reference sequence). The CDR3 sequence: CSARETSYSNQPQHF. In nucleotides, the CDR3 is TGCAGTGCTAGAGAAACGTCATATAGCAATCAGCCCCAGCATTTT.

Only a few counts were recorded for this clonotype. The chain carries TRBV20-1 and TRBJ2-5; TRBD1 might be the D (6 bases). Germline loops: CDR1 DFQATT, CDR2 SNEGSKA (reference sequence). The CDR3 runs to 12 residues. The V gene lost 5 bases and the J gene lost 7 bases, with 14 bases spanning the gap. In DNA, the CDR3 is TGCAGTGCTGAACAGGGTTTGGTGACCCAGTACTTC. Encoded protein: CSAEQGLVTQYF.

This chain uses TRBV6-1 with TRBJ1-5; D not resolved. Trimming shortened V by 3 bases and J by 2 bases, and 11 bases separated the two germline ends. The germline V gene encodes CDR1 MNHNS and CDR2 SASEGT. The CDR3 has 15 residues. The CDR3 DNA reads TGTGCCAGCAGTGATCAAGGTTTCGGCAATCAGCCCCAGCATTTT. Its protein product is CASSDQGFGNQPQHF.

This chain joins TRBV6-2 or TRBV6-3 and TRBJ1-1, with a possible D match to TRBD1 (6 bases). Germline V gives CDR1 MNHEY, CDR2 SVGEGT. This CDR3 has 12 amino acids. Trimming shortened V by 11 bases and J by 5 bases, and 15 bases separated the two germline ends. The CDR3: CAVVTGATEAFF. The CDR3 DNA follows: TGTGCCGTTGTGACGGGGGCGACTGAAGCTTTCTTT.

Here the CDR3 reads CASSLASGITYEQYF. The CDR3 DNA reads as TGCGCCAGCAGCTTGGCCAGCGGGATCACCTACGAGCAGTACTTC. The chain carries TRBV5-1 and TRBJ2-7; 7 bases are a match to TRBD2. The CDR3 is made up of 15 amino acids. The V segment lost 0 bases and the J segment 2 bases; nucleotides outside the gene matches: 5. CDR1 is SGHRS, CDR2 YFSETQ, per germline.

This clonotype has just a few counts. The chain couples TRBV20-1 to TRBJ1-1; D ambiguous. The CDR3 spans 14 residues. Germline loops: CDR1 DFQATT, CDR2 SNEGSKA (reference sequence). Between the trimmed V and J ends, which lost 0 bases and 9 bases, there was a span of 17 bases. The CDR3 region has the DNA TGCAGTGCTAGAGATCTGGGCCCCCCCTTCAAAGCTTTCTTT. Amino acids: CSARDLGPPFKAFF.

This clonotype came up a few times. The chain combines TRBV5-1 with TRBJ1-5; D not resolved. Trimming took off 0 bases at V and 6 bases at J, with 13 bases between the two ends. Germline-derived CDR1 and CDR2 are SGHRS and YFSETQ. The CDR3 spans 15 residues. The CDR3 sequence is CASSLGGEGRQPQHF. The CDR3 nucleotides are TGCGCCAGCAGCTTGGGCGGGGAAGGACGTCAGCCCCAGCATTTT.

This clonotype qualifies as medium-sized. V gene TRBV10-3 combines with J gene TRBJ2-3, with TRBD1 identical over 12 bases. The CDR3 spans 14 residues. The V and J ends lost 6 bases and 7 bases, in that order; junction bases with no gene match: 5. The germline CDR1 and CDR2 sequences are ENHRY and SYGVKD. The CDR3 DNA sequence: TGTGCCATCAGCAGGGACAGGGGGCCGTATACGCAGTATTTT. Protein product: CAISRDRGPYTQYF.

V usage is TRBV6-1 and J usage is TRBJ2-7; perhaps TRBD2 as D (5 bases). Germline assignment: CDR1 MNHNS and CDR2 SASEGT. Trimming took off 8 bases at V and 2 bases at J, with 16 bases between the two ends. CDR3 length equals 14 residues. CDR3 bases: TGTGCCAGCGGAAGCGGTTCCAGAACCTACGAGCAGTACTTC. It specifies CASGSGSRTYEQYF.

This chain connects TRBV20-1 to TRBJ1-4; D uncertain. Per the germline V gene, CDR1 is DFQATT and CDR2 is SNEGSKA (reference sequence). Trimming left V 2 bases short and J 6 bases short, with 13 bases between. This CDR3 contains 14 residues. Here the CDR3 DNA reads TGCAGTGCTAGACGTGCAGATAGTGATGAAAAACTGTTTTTT. Translated, it gives CSARRADSDEKLFF.

The table lists this clonotype with a few counts. The V gene is TRBV19, the J gene TRBJ1-5; 8 bases align to TRBD1. With 7 bases clipped from V and 6 bases from J, the junction kept 14 bases outside the gene matches. Per germline, CDR1 LNHDA and CDR2 SQIVND (reference sequence). CDR3 size: 16 residues. This CDR3 is CASTNTRTGSIQPQHF. The CDR3 DNA follows: TGTGCCAGTACCAATACTCGGACAGGGAGTATTCAGCCCCAGCATTTT.

The sample holds a few counts of this clonotype. This chain uses TRBV7-9 with TRBJ2-2; D ambiguous. The CDR3 runs 15 residues. Trimming took off 5 bases at V and 6 bases at J, with 16 bases between the two ends. Per the germline V gene, CDR1 is SEHNR and CDR2 is FQNEAQ (reference sequence). The CDR3 DNA sequence: TGTGCCAGCAGCGACCGGACGGGTGTAGCCGGGGAGCTGTTTTTT. Translating gives CASSDRTGVAGELFF.

The V gene is TRBV20-1, the J gene TRBJ1-2, with TRBD1 as a possible D gene (5 bases). The CDR3 length is 16 residues. Trimming pared 3 bases from V and 8 bases from J, leaving 25 bases between. Germline CDR1 is DFQATT and CDR2 is SNEGSKA (reference sequence). The CDR3 bases are TGCAGTGCTAGCGGCGGGGTACGTGGGCCGGAGGGGGGCTACACCTTC. This translates into CSASGGVRGPEGGYTF.

This chain links TRBV6-1 with TRBJ1-5, with D hard to call. The CDR3 consists of 14 residues. Per germline, CDR1 MNHNS and CDR2 SASEGT. V lost 3 bases, J lost 6 bases, and 12 bases lay in between. The CDR3 DNA reads TGTGCCAGCAGTGACCCAGGATTCTCTCAGCCCCAGCATTTT. It is translated as CASSDPGFSQPQHF.

This clonotype has more than one count but fewer than ten. The rearrangement uses TRBV20-1 and TRBJ1-5, with TRBD1 as a possible D gene (5 bases). The V gene lost 1 base and the J gene lost 4 bases, with 11 bases spanning the gap. The CDR3 is 14 amino acids. Germline V lookup: CDR1 DFQATT, CDR2 SNEGSKA (reference sequence). The DNA for the CDR3 is TGCAGTGCTAGAGGCGGGACGGTTAATCAGCCCCAGCATTTT. Translating it yields CSARGGTVNQPQHF.